These 31 T cell receptor beta chains originate from one sample sequenced in a study of shared clonotypes between healthy human individuals. Method: immunoSEQ multiplex PCR; TCRdb's copy keeps in-frame clones and lacks some. The table has about 490,000 clones, more than 65% seen once. The specimen sequenced was PBMCs. These receptors all come from a middle-aged woman in good health. Some clones in this sample may be carry-over from other donors' samples.

This clone was observed at least ten times. V usage is TRBV6-1 and J usage is TRBJ1-5; 11 bases line up with TRBD1. Germline CDR1 reads MNHNS; CDR2 reads SASEGT. The CDR3 totals 13 residues. With 10 bases clipped from V and 6 bases from J, the junction kept 5 bases outside the gene matches. CDR3: CAIGQGAAQPQHF. In DNA form, the CDR3 reads TGTGCCATAGGACAGGGGGCCGCTCAGCCCCAGCATTTT.

The J gene is TRBJ2-1, the V gene TRBV29-1, with D tentatively TRBD2 (5 bases). Germline CDR1 reads SQVTM; CDR2 reads ANQGSEA. Trimming removed 6 bases from V and 6 bases from J, with 15 bases in between. The CDR3 totals 13 residues. The CDR3 loop is CSVSFRGPNEQFF. The CDR3 DNA follows: TGCAGCGTCTCATTCCGGGGTCCCAATGAGCAGTTCTTC.

The chain employs TRBV5-6 and TRBJ1-1; no firm D call. V was pared by 1 base and J by 3 bases, with 10 bases between. The CDR3 has 14 amino acids. Germline-derived CDR1 and CDR2 are SGHDT and YYEEEE. The CDR3 protein is CASSLSRYDTEAFF. CDR3 sequence (DNA): TGTGCCAGCAGCTTGTCCAGATACGACACTGAAGCTTTCTTT.

The gene calls are TRBV29-1 and TRBJ1-2; 9 bases are shared with TRBD1. CDR3 size: 12 residues. V lost 6 bases and J lost 7; bases outside the gene matches: 6. Germline-derived CDR1 and CDR2 are SQVTM and ANQGSEA. The CDR3 protein is CSVSTGGVGYTF. CDR3 nucleotide sequence: TGCAGCGTATCGACAGGGGGGGTTGGCTACACCTTC.

The V gene is TRBV5-1, the J gene TRBJ1-3; D is uncertain. Between the trimmed V and J ends, which lost 4 bases and 4 bases, there was a span of 15 bases. The CDR3 has 15 residues. The germline V gene has CDR1 SGHRS and CDR2 YFSETQ. The CDR3 DNA reads as TGCGCCAGCAGCCCGGAGGGCAAGCGGGGAAACACCATATATTTT. Translating it yields CASSPEGKRGNTIYF.

In regard to this clone: A single base is all that separates this from a far larger clone, so a read error is likely. Other DNA sequences in the same sample also yield this CDR3. The chain uses TRBV30 and TRBJ1-5; D possibly corresponds to TRBD1 (5 bases). Trimming left V 4 bases short and J 7 bases short, with 20 bases between. There are 15 residues in the CDR3. Germline V gene data show CDR1 as GTSNPN and CDR2 as SVGIG (reference sequence). The CDR3 nucleotides read TGTGCCTGGACTTCACCGACTTGGAGGGGCCAGCCCCAGCATTTT. Its translation is CAWTSPTWRGQPQHF.

Details on this clone: This clone may be a read error of a much larger clone one base away. This rearrangement joins TRBV4-3 to TRBJ2-3; D might be TRBD2 (6 bases). V lost 0 bases and J lost 6, with 16 bases in between. Germline V gives CDR1 LGHNA, CDR2 YSLEER. This CDR3 is built from 16 residues. The CDR3 spells CASSQDKLGGTDTQYF. The CDR3 coding sequence is TGCGCCAGCAGCCAAGATAAACTAGGCGGGACTGATACGCAGTATTTT.

In DNA form, the CDR3 reads TGCGCCAGCAGCTCTCAGGGTGCAGACACCGGGGAGCTGTTTTTT. Its protein product is CASSSQGADTGELFF. The chain uses TRBV5-1 and TRBJ2-2; D is perhaps TRBD1 (5 bases). This CDR3 is built from 15 residues. Trimming removed 3 bases at V and 3 bases at J, with 12 bases between. Germline-derived CDR1 and CDR2 are SGHRS and YFSETQ.

This sequence joins TRBV7-9 and TRBJ1-1; D ambiguous. The CDR3 contains 13 residues. V lost 1 base, J lost 5 bases, and 8 bases lay in between. The germline CDR1 and CDR2 sequences are SEHNR and FQNEAQ (reference sequence). The CDR3 region has the DNA TGTGCCAGCAGCTTAGTTTCTCATACTGAAGCTTTCTTT. Protein product: CASSLVSHTEAFF.

The chain carries TRBV28 and TRBJ2-7; D is ambiguous. This CDR3 comprises 11 residues. Trimming took 0 bases from V and 5 from J, leaving 2 bases between them. Germline lookup yields CDR1 MDHEN and CDR2 SYDVKM. CDR3 DNA sequence: TGTGCCAGCAGTTTATGGGACGAGCAGTACTTC. As protein: CASSLWDEQYF.

The chain has TRBV5-1 and TRBJ1-3, with 9 bases identical to TRBD1. Germline V CDR1 and CDR2: SGHRS, YFSETQ. The trim removed 0 bases at V and 4 bases at J, leaving 5 bases unmatched. This CDR3 is 16 amino acids long. The CDR3 DNA reads TGCGCCAGCAGCTTGGCCGGGACAGGGCACGGAAACACCATATATTTT. Translating it yields CASSLAGTGHGNTIYF.

This clone turned up a few times. The J gene is TRBJ1-1, the V gene TRBV19; no firm D call. The CDR3 consists of 14 residues. Germline V gene data show CDR1 as LNHDA and CDR2 as SQIVND (reference sequence). V was cut by 3 bases and J by 1 base, with 9 bases left in between. Here the CDR3 reads CASSMQPENTEAFF. In nucleotides, the CDR3 is TGTGCCAGTAGTATGCAGCCTGAGAACACTGAAGCTTTCTTT.

V gene TRBV7-3 combines with J gene TRBJ2-2, with 9 bases identical to TRBD2. Germline assignment: CDR1 SGHTA and CDR2 FQGTGA. This CDR3 spans 18 amino acids. Trimming took 5 bases from V and 3 from J; bases not matched to a gene: 13. Here the CDR3 reads CASSRRGREGRDTGELFF. The CDR3, as DNA: TGTGCCAGCAGCCGAAGGGGGCGGGAGGGCCGAGACACCGGGGAGCTGTTTTTT. The complete variable domain, with remaining parts taken from reference TRBV7-3 and TRBJ2-2, reads GAGVSQTPSNKVTEKGKYVELRCDPISGHTALYWYRQSLGQGPEFLIYFQGTGAADDSGLPNDRFFAVRPEGSVSTLKIQRTERGDSAVYLCASSRRGREGRDTGELFFGEGSRLTVL.

Concerning this clone: A far bigger clonotype differs at one base, so this is likely a read error. The same CDR3 also results from other DNA sequences found in this sample. The CDR3 nucleotides read TGTGCCAGCAGCCATAGGACTAGCGGGAGATTCGGGGAAACCCAGTACTTC. Translated, it gives CASSHRTSGRFGETQYF. The V gene is TRBV7-9, the J gene TRBJ2-5, with 13 bases lining up with TRBD2. The trim removed 5 bases at V and 8 bases at J, leaving 14 bases unmatched. The germline gives CDR1 SEHNR, CDR2 FQNEAQ (reference sequence). The CDR3 totals 17 residues.

This clone was observed once. The V and J genes are TRBV6-1 and TRBJ1-2, with D tentatively TRBD1 (5 bases). This CDR3 is 15 amino acids long. The germline gives CDR1 MNHNS, CDR2 SASEGT. The V end was cut by 6 bases, the J end by 4 bases, with 18 bases between. The CDR3 protein is CASRAPGRVTYGYTF. The CDR3 nucleotides read TGTGCCAGCAGAGCCCCGGGACGGGTTACCTATGGCTACACCTTC.

The CDR3 is CASSQIQQGKEYF. The CDR3 DNA reads TGTGCCAGCAGCCAGATCCAACAGGGGAAGGAGTACTTC. The chain employs TRBV14 and TRBJ2-7; the match to TRBD1 covers 7 bases. The V and J ends lost 3 bases and 11 bases, in that order; junction bases with no gene match: 10. The CDR3 has 13 residues. The germline CDR1 and CDR2 sequences are SGHDN and FVKESK.

V is TRBV6-1 and J is TRBJ2-7, with 11 bases that match TRBD2. Germline V gene sequence: CDR1 MNHNS, CDR2 SASEGT. The CDR3 covers 14 residues. With 4 bases clipped from V and 7 bases from J, the junction kept 6 bases outside the gene matches. The CDR3 sequence: CASSGLAGTGEQYF. CDR3 bases: TGTGCCAGCAGTGGACTAGCGGGGACGGGGGAGCAGTACTTC.

The chain carries TRBV30 and TRBJ2-7; TRBD2 matches 7 bases. Germline-derived CDR1 and CDR2 are GTSNPN and SVGIG (reference sequence). The CDR3 length is 13 residues. With V trimmed by 1 base and J by 6 bases, 6 bases remained unmatched. CDR3 bases: TGTGCCTGGAGTGGCGGGAGTAATCTCGAGCAGTACTTC. It yields the protein CAWSGGSNLEQYF.

The chain employs TRBV5-8 and TRBJ2-7, with a weak D call TRBD2 (5 bases). Germline CDR1 is SGHTS and CDR2 is YDEGEE. V was pared by 6 bases and J by 0 bases, with 13 bases between. This CDR3 has 14 amino acids. CDR3 DNA: TGTGCCAGCATCATCGTCGGGAACTCCTACGAGCAGTACTTC. Protein product: CASIIVGNSYEQYF.

Notes on this clone: A far more abundant clone sits one base away, making this likely a read error. Other DNA sequences in the sample encode the same CDR3. The chain joins TRBV29-1 to TRBJ2-1, with 8 nucleotides matching TRBD2. The CDR3 is made up of 14 amino acids. Germline trimming cut 5 bases from V and 4 bases from J; bases unmatched to any gene: 7. CDR1 is SQVTM and CDR2 is ANQGSEA in the germline V gene. The CDR3 coding sequence is TGCAGCGTTAGAGGAGCGGGAGAGTACAATGAGCAGTTCTTC. Its translation is CSVRGAGEYNEQFF.

This clone has only one observation. It differs at one base from a far larger clone, so likely a read error. Other DNA sequences in the sample encode the same CDR3. The rearrangement joins TRBV28 to TRBJ1-1, with no clear D. The CDR3 has 15 residues. Per the germline V gene, CDR1 is MDHEN and CDR2 is SYDVKM. This chain's CDR3 is CASSLLGLGNTEAFF. The CDR3 DNA reads as TGTGCCAGTAGTTTATTGGGATTAGGGAACACTGAAGCTTTCTTT.

The chain is built from TRBV9 and TRBJ2-7; either TRBD1 or TRBD2 may fit D (7 bases each). This CDR3 has 18 amino acids. V dropped 3 bases and J dropped 3 bases, with 25 bases sitting between them. Germline values: CDR1 SGDLS, CDR2 YYNGEE. Here the CDR3 reads CASSEAPRGREFLYEQYF. In DNA form, the CDR3 reads TGTGCCAGCAGCGAGGCCCCGAGGGGGCGGGAGTTCCTCTACGAGCAGTACTTC.

The chain employs TRBV19 and TRBJ2-3; possible D gene TRBD2, 5 bases. V lost 3 bases and J lost 1, with 14 bases in between. The CDR3 is made up of 16 amino acids. Germline loops: CDR1 LNHDA, CDR2 SQIVND (reference sequence). CDR3: CASSMMASGGTDTQYF. The CDR3 coding sequence is TGTGCCAGTAGTATGATGGCGAGCGGCGGCACAGATACGCAGTATTTT.

This clone was recorded only once. CDR3 DNA: TGCAGCACCGAACGGGGGGGCAGTCTTCGTTATGGCTACACCTTC. Amino acids: CSTERGGSLRYGYTF. The genes are TRBV29-1 and TRBJ1-2, with D perhaps matching TRBD1 (6 bases). V shed 8 bases and J shed 5 bases, with 24 bases lying between them. CDR3 length equals 15 residues. Germline CDR1 reads SQVTM; CDR2 reads ANQGSEA.

Turning to this clone: Since a far larger clone is one base different, this is likely a read error. The J gene is TRBJ2-2, the V gene TRBV2; D is possibly TRBD1 (5 bases). CDR1 is SNHLY and CDR2 is FYNNEI in the germline V gene. CDR3 length equals 13 residues. CDR3 amino acids: CTSGLENTGELFF. Here the CDR3 DNA reads TGTACTTCAGGGTTGGAGAACACCGGGGAGCTGTTTTTT. Using reference TRBV2 and TRBJ2-2 for the parts outside the CDR3, the full variable domain is EPEVTQTPSHQVTQMGQEVILRCVPISNHLYFYWYRQILGQKVEFLVSFYNNEISEKSEIFDDQFSVERPDGSNFTLKIRSTKLEDSAMYFCTSGLENTGELFFGEGSRLTVL.

The chain combines TRBV10-3 with TRBJ2-7; the match to TRBD2 covers 13 bases. Germline V gene lookup returns CDR1 ENHRY and CDR2 SYGVKD. Trimming took 8 bases from V and 6 from J; bases not matched to a gene: 16. CDR3 size: 17 residues. CDR3 sequence (DNA): TGTGCCATCGGAGGGGGACTAGCGGGGCGCGGGTCGTCCGAGCAGTACTTC. This sequence encodes CAIGGGLAGRGSSEQYF.

Points on this clone: Since a far larger clone is one base different, this is likely a read error. The identical CDR3 is also encoded by other nucleotide sequences in the sample. The V call is TRBV29-1, the J call TRBJ1-1; no definite D call. The germline V gene has CDR1 SQVTM and CDR2 ANQGSEA. This CDR3 has 13 amino acids. For the CDR3, the DNA is TGCAGCGTTGACGCAGCCGGGAACACTGAAGCTTTATTT. Translation: CSVDAAGNTEALF.

This chain links TRBV9 with TRBJ2-7; D is perhaps TRBD1 (6 bases). V lost 3 bases, J lost 1 base, and 11 bases lay in between. Germline V gene lookup returns CDR1 SGDLS and CDR2 YYNGEE. CDR3 length: 14 amino acids. In nucleotides, the CDR3 is TGTGCCAGCAGCGAAAGACAGGATTCCTACGAGCAGTACTTC. Protein: CASSERQDSYEQYF.

The sample holds a few counts of this clone. V gene TRBV11-1 combines with J gene TRBJ2-1; 7 positions agree with TRBD2. This CDR3 is 14 amino acids long. V shed 5 bases, J shed 6 bases, and the junction held 7 bases outside the gene matches. Germline loops: CDR1 SGHAT, CDR2 FQDESV (reference sequence). As DNA, the CDR3 is TGTGCCAGCAGCGGTCGTTGGGGGGGCAATGAGCAGTTCTTC. Translated, it gives CASSGRWGGNEQFF.

The rearrangement links TRBV4-2 to TRBJ2-7; 8 nucleotides line up with TRBD2. The CDR3 contains 13 residues. The trim removed 2 bases at V and 6 bases at J, leaving 3 bases unmatched. Germline lookup yields CDR1 LGHNA and CDR2 YNFKEQ. The CDR3 coding sequence is TGTGCCAGCAGCCAAACGGGAGGGCCCGAGCAGTACTTC. It encodes CASSQTGGPEQYF.

J is TRBJ1-4 and V is TRBV15, with TRBD1 matching 7 bases. The V segment lost 5 bases and the J segment 8 bases; nucleotides outside the gene matches: 8. This CDR3 is built from 14 residues. The germline V gene encodes CDR1 LNHNV and CDR2 YYDKDF (reference sequence). The CDR3 here is CATSRRTGVEKLFF. CDR3 DNA sequence: TGTGCCACCAGCCGCAGGACAGGAGTGGAAAAACTGTTTTTT.